A selection of T cell receptor beta chains follows, all from one sample in a study of Graves' ophthalmopathy and Graves' hyperthyroidism. TCRdb ran MiXCR on the multiplex PCR reads and lists one entry per CDR3 protein. The sample shows 200,000 to 300,000 distinct CDR3 sequences, approximately 42% of them seen only once. Sequenced: peripheral blood. These receptors all stem from an adult man with Graves' ophthalmopathy. Each CDR3 is given with its conserved first and last residue. D genes are given only for firm matches. Size is stated for part of the rows, as once, few or many counts, or as a class when the clone is expanded.

J	V	size	D	DNA	CDR3
TRBJ2-5	TRBV19	-	-	TGTGCCAGTAGCCTCAGAGTTCCACAAGAGACCCAGTACTTC	CASSLRVPQETQYF
TRBJ2-7	TRBV12-5	few	TRBD2	TGTGCTAGTGCCCTGAGGACTAGCGGGAGCGATACCTACGAGCAGTACTTC	CASALRTSGSDTYEQYF
TRBJ1-1	TRBV2	few	-	TGTGCCAGCAGTACCCCCCCAGGGAACACTGAAGCTTTCTTT	CASSTPPGNTEAFF
TRBJ1-6	TRBV10-2	few	TRBD1	TGCGCCAGCAGACTAGAAGGACAGGGGTCTTCACCCCTCCACTTT	CASRLEGQGSSPLHF
TRBJ2-2	TRBV24-1	-	-	TGTGCCACCAGTGTCGGCAGGGCGGGGACCGGGGAGCTGTTTTTT	CATSVGRAGTGELFF
TRBJ1-1	TRBV7-2	many	-	TGTGCCAGCAGCTTAGCGTGGGGGGTGGGGGACTGGAACACTGAAGCTTTCTTT	CASSLAWGVGDWNTEAFF
TRBJ2-7	TRBV20-1	few	TRBD1	TGCAGTGCTGGGGGACAGGGTGAAAGTATCGAGCAGTACTTC	CSAGGQGESIEQYF
TRBJ1-5	TRBV19	-	TRBD1	TGTGCCAGTAGTATTGGGACAGTAGCTCAGCCCCAGCATTTT	CASSIGTVAQPQHF
TRBJ1-1	TRBV29-1	-	-	TGCAGCGTTGGACGTGCGAAGGGCTACACTGAAGCTTTCTTT	CSVGRAKGYTEAFF
TRBJ1-1	TRBV29-1	-	-	TGCAGCGTTGCTTTGAAAATGAACACTGAAGCTTTCTTT	CSVALKMNTEAFF
TRBJ1-1	TRBV5-4	-	-	TGTGCCAGCAGCTTGGAGCTCCAGAACACTGAAGCTTTCTTT	CASSLELQNTEAFF
TRBJ1-4	TRBV5-1	-	TRBD1	TGCGCCAGCAGCTTGAAGTACTTGGGACAGCCGGAAAAACTGTTTTTT	CASSLKYLGQPEKLFF
TRBJ2-6	TRBV19	-	-	TGTGCCAGTAGTATAGCGGCCAGGGGGGGATCTGGGGCCAACGTCCTGACTTTC	CASSIAARGGSGANVLTF
TRBJ2-1	TRBV10-2	-	-	TGCGCCAGCTCTGGCCCATACAATGAGCAGTTCTTC	CASSGPYNEQFF
TRBJ2-7	TRBV19	-	TRBD2	TGTGCCAGTAGAGAGGCTAGCGGGGGCAGCGAGCAGTACTTC	CASREASGGSEQYF
TRBJ1-5	TRBV20-1	many	TRBD1	TGCAGTGCTAAAAAGCAGGGGGGGAATCAGCCCCAGCATTTT	CSAKKQGGNQPQHF
TRBJ2-2	TRBV5-4	-	-	TGTGCCAGCAGCCTCGGGCCTTCTTCGAACACCGGGGAGCTGTTTTTT	CASSLGPSSNTGELFF
TRBJ2-5	TRBV19	-	-	TGTGCCAGTAGTAACGGGGGACAAGAGACCCAGTACTTC	CASSNGGQETQYF
TRBJ2-7	TRBV20-1	few	TRBD2	TGCAGTGTTTCAAGCGGGAGCGGGGACGAGCAGTACTTC	CSVSSGSGDEQYF
TRBJ1-2	TRBV11-2	-	-	TGTGCCAGCAGCTCCAACGGGGGGGCTTTCTATGGCTACACCTTC	CASSSNGGAFYGYTF
TRBJ1-2	TRBV4-1	-	TRBD1	TGCGCCAGCAGCTCCCGACAGGGACAATTGGATGGCTACACCTTC	CASSSRQGQLDGYTF
TRBJ2-7	TRBV15	-	TRBD2	TGTGCCACCAGCAAAGGGACTAGCGGAACCTACGAGCAGTACTTC	CATSKGTSGTYEQYF
TRBJ1-5	TRBV20-1	-	TRBD1	TGCAGTGCTAGAGCAGGGGGCACGAATCAGCCCCAGCATTTT	CSARAGGTNQPQHF
TRBJ1-2	TRBV6-6	few	-	TGTGCCAGCAGTTATCGGGGGCGTCCTGGCTACACCTTC	CASSYRGRPGYTF
TRBJ2-7	TRBV18	-	-	TGTGCCAGCCGCCCCGGACAGTCGGGCGAGCAGTACTTC	CASRPGQSGEQYF
TRBJ2-5	TRBV5-5	-	TRBD1	TGTGCCAGCAGCTTCCAGGGGGACATTGAGACCCAGTACTTC	CASSFQGDIETQYF
TRBJ1-4	TRBV11-2	-	TRBD1	TGTGCCAGCAGCCCCCAGCCCGGACAGGGGATTGAAAAACTGTTTTTT	CASSPQPGQGIEKLFF
TRBJ1-2	TRBV9	-	-	TGTGCCAGCAGCGGCCAGGGACTTGGCTACACCTTC	CASSGQGLGYTF
TRBJ2-2	TRBV20-1	many	-	TGCAGTGCTAGGTGGACGGCGAACACCGGGGAGCTGTTTTTT	CSARWTANTGELFF
TRBJ1-3	TRBV12-3/TRBV12-4	-	-	TGTGCCAGCAGTCAACCCAATAGCCGACAGGCCTCTGGAAACACCATATATTTT	CASSQPNSRQASGNTIYF
TRBJ2-2	TRBV24-1	few	TRBD1	TGTGCCACCAGTGATCGGACAGGGAAAACCGGGGAGCTGTTTTTT	CATSDRTGKTGELFF
TRBJ1-1	TRBV7-9	few	TRBD1	TGTGCCAGCAGCGACGGACAGGGGGCAGACACTGAAGCTTTCTTT	CASSDGQGADTEAFF
TRBJ2-5	TRBV28	-	-	TGTGCCAGCAGTCCCCCGGGGAAGGTGGAGACCCAGTACTTC	CASSPPGKVETQYF
TRBJ2-7	TRBV28	-	TRBD1	TGTGCCAGCACCCATTACGGGGACAGGTTCTCCTACGAGCAGTACTTC	CASTHYGDRFSYEQYF
TRBJ2-5	TRBV5-4	-	TRBD2	TGTGCCAGCAGCGGCCGGGTAGCGGGAGGTTATGAGACCCAGTACTTC	CASSGRVAGGYETQYF
TRBJ1-2	TRBV20-1	few	-	TGCAGTGCTCCCCCCCAGGCTTATGGCTACACCTTC	CSAPPQAYGYTF
TRBJ2-2	TRBV28	-	-	TGTGCCAGCAGTTTATGGGGAGACACCGGGGAGCTGTTTTTT	CASSLWGDTGELFF
TRBJ1-2	TRBV15	-	-	TGTGCCACCAGCAGCCTATGGATGGGACCTAACTATGGCTACACCTTC	CATSSLWMGPNYGYTF
TRBJ1-1	TRBV2	-	TRBD1	TGTGCCAGCAGTGGACAGGGTTTAACTGAAGCTTTCTTT	CASSGQGLTEAFF
TRBJ2-2	TRBV2	-	-	TGTGCCAGCAGGGGCAGGATCACCGGGGAGCTGTTTTTT	CASRGRITGELFF
TRBJ2-3	TRBV25-1	-	-	TGTGCCAGCAGTGACCGGGGGCCCACAGATACGCAGTATTTT	CASSDRGPTDTQYF
TRBJ1-5	TRBV20-1	few	-	TGCAGTGCTAGTGACAGGTGGAATCAGCCCCAGCATTTT	CSASDRWNQPQHF
TRBJ1-2	TRBV6-5	few	-	TGTGCCAGCAGTGCCTTGGGCGATGGCTACACCTTC	CASSALGDGYTF
TRBJ1-4	TRBV2	-	-	TGCGCCAGCAGCCAGGGGTATAATGAAAAACTGTTTTTT	CASSQGYNEKLFF
TRBJ1-5	TRBV19	once	TRBD1	TGTGCCAGTAGTATAGATCGATACAGGGGGAGCAATCAGCCCCAGCATTTT	CASSIDRYRGSNQPQHF
TRBJ2-7	TRBV10-3	few	-	TGTGCCATCAGTGTGGGGGATGAGCAGTACTTC	CAISVGDEQYF
TRBJ2-7	TRBV15	-	-	TGTGCCACCAGCAGCTCCGAACAGGCCGGCGAGCAGTACTTC	CATSSSEQAGEQYF
TRBJ2-7	TRBV20-1	-	TRBD2	TGCAGTGCTATACGGGGGGGGGCCTACGAGCAGTACTTC	CSAIRGGAYEQYF
TRBJ2-5	TRBV12-3/TRBV12-4	-	-	TGTGCCAGCAGCGTAGGTGTCAACGATCAAGAGACCCAGTACTTC	CASSVGVNDQETQYF
TRBJ2-3	TRBV29-1	many	TRBD2	TGCAGCGTTGAGGGGGGGGAAGATACGCAGTATTTT	CSVEGGEDTQYF
TRBJ1-1	TRBV29-1	-	-	TGCAGCTTGGACTGGGAGAACACTGAAGCTTTCTTT	CSLDWENTEAFF
TRBJ1-5	TRBV9	few	TRBD1	TGTGCCAGCAGCGTAGAGGGGGCTCAGCCCCAGCATTTT	CASSVEGAQPQHF
TRBJ1-3	TRBV2	-	-	TGTGCCAGCATGGCCAGCTCTGGAAACACCATATATTTT	CASMASSGNTIYF
TRBJ1-6	TRBV20-1	few	-	TGCAGTGCTAGGAAGGTCGGGCAGGATAATTCACCCCTCCACTTT	CSARKVGQDNSPLHF
TRBJ1-2	TRBV19	-	-	TGTGCCAGTACCACAAGGGCCAGGAACTATGGCTACACCTTC	CASTTRARNYGYTF